This T cell receptor beta chain was observed in a study of early stage breast cancer tumors. On the study more broadly: Approximately 10-fold was the mean read coverage per sample. Whole-study results and caveats: Most shared enriched TCRB sequences were commonly generated ones. Compared with adjacent normal breast, tumors showed about 2.3-fold denser, more clonal T cells.

Looked up from germline, CDR1 is SGHRS and CDR2 is YFSETQ. The CDR3 totals 17 residues. Losses at the gene ends were 3 bases for V and 2 bases for J; bases not matched to a gene: 9. A word on this clone: The antigen is not known.

Only in-frame clones appear in the TCRdb table, and some are missing; sequencing was by immunoSEQ multiplex PCR. The table has over 25,000 clones, about 59% seen once. The sequencing sample was made of breast tumor tissue. The chain recombines TRBV5-1 with TRBJ2-3, with 10 bases fitting TRBD2. This sequence was found in a person aged 45 to 59 with breast cancer. The CDR3 DNA reads TGCGCCAGCAGCTCCCCGAGGAGCGGGAGGGTCACAGATACGCAGTATTTT. This encodes CASSSPRSGRVTDTQYF.